This T cell receptor beta chain derives from a study of shared clonotypes between healthy human individuals. Study details: A few men and two women, aged 18 to 49, were donors.

This table comes from immunoSEQ multiplex PCR, and its TCRdb copy is limited to in-frame clones, with some not included. The data hold about 2 million clones, with 85% to 95% observed a single time. The sequenced sample consisted of naive CD4+ T cells sorted from blood. Stated subset: CD45RA+ positively selected. The clonotype was recovered from a man younger than 30 in good health.

The CDR3 DNA reads as TGTGCCAGCAGCCGGACTGGGGGTGAGCAGTTCTTC. Encoded protein: CASSRTGGEQFF. The chain joins TRBV6-5 to TRBJ2-1; perhaps D is TRBD1 or TRBD2 (5 bases each). Germline V gene lookup returns CDR1 MNHEY and CDR2 SVGAGI. V was clipped by 6 bases and J by 9 bases, with 12 bases between them. CDR3 length: 12 residues.